This TCR beta chain was recovered during a study of blood T cell repertoires in COVID-19. Libraries were prepared by immunoSEQ multiplex PCR; TCRdb keeps only in-frame clonotypes and omits some of them. The sample carries 180,000 or so clones, 80% to 90% recorded once. This CDR3 spans 16 amino acids. Per germline, CDR1 SSHAT and CDR2 FNYEAQ (reference sequence). The Seattle patients joined while their infection was active and were tracked longitudinally afterward. Notes on this clone: The germline gene is not matched at one end of the junction; a read error may be the cause.

Sequenced: peripheral blood. The TCR comes from an older woman with COVID-19, enrolled during active disease. The chain has TRBV7-7 and TRBJ2-2; 7 bases line up with TRBD1. CDR3 sequence reads: CASRKLGTENTGELFF. CDR3 bases: TGTGCTAGCAGGAAGCTTGGGACAGAAAACACCGGGGAGCTGTTTTTT.